The clone carrying this T cell receptor beta chain was counted only a few times. Its cognate antigen is unknown. This entry belongs to a study of CD8 T cells in ankylosing spondylitis. Study findings and constraints: Disease-linked clones, CD8+, were relatively rare in peripheral blood. Significantly higher representation of disease-linked clones was reported for matched ankylosing spondylitis synovial fluid. Several highly homologous variants formed a TCR beta motif that appeared characteristic of ankylosing spondylitis blood.

Scientists made TCR beta libraries using quantitative 5'-RACE with molecular barcodes. TCRdb analysed the 5' RACE reads with MiXCR anew, one entry per CDR3 protein. This table holds fewer than 250,000 distinct CDR3 sequences, around 17% found once. The receptor was derived from a male donor with ankylosing spondylitis. Input material: blood, either unsorted or a sorted T cell fraction (not recorded which).

CDR3 nucleotides: TGTGCCAGCAGCCGCGGGGGGGACACCGGGGAGCTGTTTTTT. Encoded protein: CASSRGGDTGELFF. The rearrangement uses TRBV11-1 and TRBJ2-2; 9 positions agree with TRBD2. V lost 5 bases and J lost 3; bases outside the gene matches: 1. CDR1 and CDR2 (germline): SGHAT, FQDESV (reference sequence). The CDR3 is made up of 14 amino acids.